This TCR beta chain was sequenced during a study of blood T cell repertoires in COVID-19. Study details: The study drew acute and convalescent COVID-19 samples from the United States, Italy and Spain. T cells, B-cell-depleted T cells, or PBMCs provided the cDNA or gDNA that served as material.

Original processing methods: Estimation of nucleated cell counts relied on the amplification of reference gene primers. Clones were read by immunoSEQ multiplex PCR, and TCRdb kept only the in-frame ones, dropping some. Clonal size and the V and J genes are those of that table, whereas D and trimming came from the DNA. The sample lists approximately 490,000 clones; approximately 90% were seen once. Cohorts were assigned according to the clinical history that participants reported. The CDR3 loop spans 16 amino acids. Germline CDR1 and CDR2: SQVTM and ANQGSEA. V was pared by 0 bases and J by 3 bases, with 7 bases of the junction left unmatched.

This chain connects TRBV29-1 to TRBJ1-4; 7 bases map to TRBD1. The source is a young woman who had recovered from COVID-19. The specimen sequenced was PBMCs or T cells enriched from blood (not recorded which). CDR3 protein: CSVEERGQTSNEKLFF. CDR3 DNA: TGCAGCGTTGAAGAAAGGGGACAGACTTCTAATGAAAAACTGTTTTTT.